A selection of T cell receptor beta chains follows, all from one sample in a study of cytomegalovirus exposure and HLA in healthy donors. Assay: immunoSEQ multiplex PCR; the TCRdb copy retains only in-frame clones and omits some. This sample yields about 160,000 clones, of which approximately 70% are seen a single time; 2.5% to 3% belongs to the top ten. Material: PBMCs. These receptors came from a woman aged 40 to 55 in good health and CMV-seropositive. Each CDR3 is given with its conserved first and last residue. The order of the fields is V gene, D gene, J gene, CDR3 protein. D genes are given only for firm matches.

V gene: TRBV29-1
D gene: -
J gene: TRBJ2-3
CDR3 protein: CSVERGYTDTQYF

V gene: TRBV28
D gene: -
J gene: TRBJ1-1
CDR3 protein: CASSFPGENTEAFF

V gene: TRBV4-3
D gene: -
J gene: TRBJ1-2
CDR3 protein: CASSQDRAGHYGYTF

V gene: TRBV18
D gene: -
J gene: TRBJ2-7
CDR3 protein: CASSPQDSYEQYF

V gene: TRBV5-5
D gene: -
J gene: TRBJ1-2
CDR3 protein: CASSLLDSYGYTF

V gene: TRBV14
D gene: -
J gene: TRBJ2-1
CDR3 protein: CASSQVGGSSYNEQFF

V gene: TRBV25-1
D gene: -
J gene: TRBJ2-7
CDR3 protein: CASSEYPPLPSYEQYF

V gene: TRBV6-6
D gene: -
J gene: TRBJ2-1
CDR3 protein: CASSYFGDSVVQFF

V gene: TRBV13
D gene: -
J gene: TRBJ2-5
CDR3 protein: CASSSTGLETQYF

V gene: TRBV5-6
D gene: -
J gene: TRBJ2-5
CDR3 protein: CASSSGETQYF

V gene: TRBV19
D gene: -
J gene: TRBJ2-5
CDR3 protein: CASSIDKAWTGKETQYF

V gene: TRBV19
D gene: -
J gene: TRBJ2-1
CDR3 protein: CASSTRQADNEQFF

V gene: TRBV6-5
D gene: TRBD1
J gene: TRBJ1-2
CDR3 protein: CASSSTGLYGYPF

V gene: TRBV5-1
D gene: TRBD2
J gene: TRBJ2-7
CDR3 protein: CASSSDPSGSSYEQYF

V gene: TRBV6-5
D gene: TRBD2
J gene: TRBJ2-7
CDR3 protein: CASAGTSGAYEQYF

V gene: TRBV6-6
D gene: TRBD1
J gene: TRBJ1-2
CDR3 protein: CASSLGQGGGYTF

V gene: TRBV5-1
D gene: -
J gene: TRBJ1-1
CDR3 protein: CASSSQVGTEAFF

V gene: TRBV9
D gene: TRBD2
J gene: TRBJ2-2
CDR3 protein: CASSVASGDTGELFF

V gene: TRBV5-1
D gene: TRBD1
J gene: TRBJ1-5
CDR3 protein: CASSLGTGGPYSNQPQHF